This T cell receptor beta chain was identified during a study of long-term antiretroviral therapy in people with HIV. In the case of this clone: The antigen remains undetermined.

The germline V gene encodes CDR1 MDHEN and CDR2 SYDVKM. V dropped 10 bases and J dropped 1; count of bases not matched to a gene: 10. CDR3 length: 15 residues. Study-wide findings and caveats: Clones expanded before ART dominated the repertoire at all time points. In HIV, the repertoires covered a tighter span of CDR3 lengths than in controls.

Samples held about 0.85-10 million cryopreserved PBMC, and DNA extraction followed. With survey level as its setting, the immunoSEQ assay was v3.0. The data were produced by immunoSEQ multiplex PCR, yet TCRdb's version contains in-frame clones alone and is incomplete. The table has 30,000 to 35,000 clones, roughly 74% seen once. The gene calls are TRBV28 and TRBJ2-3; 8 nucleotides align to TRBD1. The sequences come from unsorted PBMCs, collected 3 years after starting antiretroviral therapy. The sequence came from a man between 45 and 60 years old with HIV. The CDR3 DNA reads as TGTGCCACCATAGACAGGGGAAGGGGCACAGATACGCAGTATTTT. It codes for CATIDRGRGTDTQYF. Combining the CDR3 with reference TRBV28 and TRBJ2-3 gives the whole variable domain DVKVTQSSRYLVKRTGEKVFLECVQDMDHENMFWYRQDPGLGLRLIYFSYDVKMKEKGDIPEGYSVSREKKERFSLILESASTNQTSMYLCATIDRGRGTDTQYFGPGTRLTVL.